The clone carrying this T cell receptor (beta chain) was seen more than once but under ten times. Its antigen is not known. The sample originates from a study of beta chain features in type 1 diabetes. The authors reverse transcribed all of the isolated RNA, so sequencing captured expressed TCRB transcripts. The protocol was immunoSEQ multiplex PCR, while the TCRdb copy is restricted to in-frame clones and leaves out a portion. The table includes some 350,000 clones, about 14% detected once. Study results and caveats: Among all four CD4+ subsets, Type 1 diabetes patients had TCRB CDR3s that were moderately but significantly shorter.

CDR3 length: 15 residues. Germline loops: CDR1 SGHRS, CDR2 YFSETQ. V dropped 1 base and J dropped 3; count of bases not matched to a gene: 6. Source material: naive CD4+ T cells from blood. This sequence was found in a woman younger than 30 with type 1 diabetes. The V gene is TRBV5-1, the J gene TRBJ1-2, with TRBD1 matching 7 bases. CDR3 nucleotide sequence: TGCGCCAGCAGCTTGATGAAGGGGGCTGACTATGGCTACACCTTC. Amino acid sequence: CASSLMKGADYGYTF.